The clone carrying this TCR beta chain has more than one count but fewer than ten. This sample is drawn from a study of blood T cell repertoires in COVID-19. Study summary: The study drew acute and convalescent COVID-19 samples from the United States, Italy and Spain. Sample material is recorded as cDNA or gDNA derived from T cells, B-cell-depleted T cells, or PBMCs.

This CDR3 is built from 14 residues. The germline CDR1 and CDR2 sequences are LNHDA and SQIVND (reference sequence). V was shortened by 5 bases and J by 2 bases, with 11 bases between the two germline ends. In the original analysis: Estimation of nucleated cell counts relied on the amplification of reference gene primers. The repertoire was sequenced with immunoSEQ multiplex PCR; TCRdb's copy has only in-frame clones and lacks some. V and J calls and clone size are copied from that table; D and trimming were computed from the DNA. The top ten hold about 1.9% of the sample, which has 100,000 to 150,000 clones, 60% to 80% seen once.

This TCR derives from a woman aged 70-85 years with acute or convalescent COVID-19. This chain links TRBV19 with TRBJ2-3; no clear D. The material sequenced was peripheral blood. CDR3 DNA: TGTGCCAGTAGTCCCTATCAGGCCACAGATACGCAGTATTTT. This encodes CASSPYQATDTQYF.